Presented here are 30 T cell receptor beta chains from one specimen sequenced in a study of blood T cell repertoires in COVID-19. Produced via immunoSEQ multiplex PCR; TCRdb's table is partial and in-frame only. Here the sample spans roughly 41,000 clones, approximately 80% being singletons. The sample was peripheral blood. The receptors stem from a woman older than 75 with acute or convalescent COVID-19.

This sequence joins TRBV6-6 and TRBJ2-5; TRBD1 aligns across 8 bases. Germline loops: CDR1 MNHNY, CDR2 SVGAGI (reference sequence). There are 15 residues in the CDR3. V was clipped by 6 bases and J by 10 bases; unmatched bases: 16. CDR3 region: CASRTQGAAPYGQYF. The CDR3 bases are TGTGCCAGCAGAACCCAGGGGGCGGCCCCTTACGGCCAGTACTTC.

V is TRBV28 and J is TRBJ1-4; tentative D call: TRBD1 (5 bases). V was cut by 6 bases and J by 6 bases, with 17 bases left in between. The CDR3 totals 15 residues. Germline loops: CDR1 MDHEN, CDR2 SYDVKM. CDR3 residues: CASSTLRWGDEKLFF. Here the CDR3 DNA reads TGTGCCAGCAGCACCCTCCGGTGGGGGGATGAAAAACTGTTTTTT.

The chain is built from TRBV7-2 and TRBJ2-3, with TRBD2 matching 9 bases. Germline V CDR1 and CDR2: SGHTA, FQGNSA. Trimming removed 1 base from V and 5 bases from J; junction bases left unmatched: 7. This CDR3 has 16 amino acids. CDR3 sequence (DNA): TGTGCCAGCAGCTTAGAGTGGCGGGGGGGTGGAGATACGCAGTATTTT. This codes for CASSLEWRGGGDTQYF.

The chain has TRBV3-1 (or the pseudogene TRBV3-2) and TRBJ2-2, with D possibly TRBD1 on 5 matching bases. From germline, CDR1 is LGHDT and CDR2 YNNKEL (reference sequence). CDR3 length: 17 amino acids. Trimming removed 1 base from V and 0 bases from J, with 12 bases in between. CDR3 sequence: CASSQALGRANTGELFF. Here the CDR3 DNA reads TGTGCCAGCAGCCAAGCCCTCGGCAGGGCGAACACCGGGGAGCTGTTTTTT.

This chain links TRBV6-5 with TRBJ1-1; 7 bases map to TRBD1. The V gene end was trimmed by 7 bases and the J gene end by 4 bases; junction bases not matched to a gene: 9. Germline-derived CDR1 and CDR2 are MNHEY and SVGAGI. This CDR3 contains 14 residues. The DNA for the CDR3 is TGTGCCAGCACCAATGAGGGGGCGGGCACTGAAGCTTTCTTT. It codes for CASTNEGAGTEAFF.

This rearrangement joins TRBV9 to TRBJ1-2, with 7 bases matching TRBD1. Germline CDR1 reads SGDLS; CDR2 reads YYNGEE. Trimming took 0 bases from V and 5 from J; bases not matched to a gene: 16. This CDR3 comprises 18 residues. CDR3 region: CASSVAAGGLGSGYGYTF. The CDR3 DNA sequence: TGTGCCAGCAGCGTAGCGGCAGGGGGGCTGGGAAGTGGGTATGGCTACACCTTC.

The V and J genes are TRBV7-9 and TRBJ1-5, with TRBD1 matching over 9 bases. This CDR3 is built from 14 residues. V lost 5 bases, J lost 6 bases, and 5 bases stayed unmatched. Germline CDR1 reads SEHNR; CDR2 reads FQNEAQ (reference sequence). The DNA for the CDR3 is TGTGCCAGCAGCCACGGGACAGGGATTCAGCCCCAGCATTTT. Amino acids: CASSHGTGIQPQHF.

This chain uses TRBV2 with TRBJ2-7; TRBD2 agrees at 8 bases. The CDR3 contains 14 residues. V was pared by 3 bases and J by 6 bases, with 7 bases of the junction left unmatched. CDR1 is SNHLY and CDR2 is FYNNEI in the germline V gene. The chain's CDR3 is CASSEIAGSGEQYF. The CDR3 nucleotides read TGTGCCAGCAGTGAGATAGCGGGGTCGGGCGAGCAGTACTTC.

The chain combines TRBV11-2 with TRBJ1-1; D perhaps matches TRBD1 (6 bases). CDR1 and CDR2 (germline): SGHAT, FQNNGV. The CDR3 extends over 14 amino acids. The ends were cut back, 3 bases at V and 6 bases at J, with 14 bases in the middle. The CDR3, as DNA: TGTGCCAGCAGCTTTTCTCAACAGGGTTCTGAAGCTTTCTTT. Its protein product is CASSFSQQGSEAFF.

The rearrangement joins TRBV24-1 to TRBJ1-1; TRBD1 matches 10 bases. The CDR3 extends over 15 amino acids. The germline V gene has CDR1 KGHDR and CDR2 SFDVKD. The trim removed 4 bases at V and 3 bases at J, leaving 4 bases unmatched. The CDR3 nucleotides read TGTGCCACCAGTGACTCTGGACAGGGGGACACTGAAGCTTTCTTT. This translates into CATSDSGQGDTEAFF.

This clone appeared a few times. The chain recombines TRBV19 with TRBJ1-5; TRBD1 matches at 7 bases. Germline CDR1 reads LNHDA; CDR2 reads SQIVND (reference sequence). The trim removed 5 bases at V and 5 bases at J, leaving 6 bases unmatched. The CDR3 is 14 residues long. The CDR3 is CASSPGQLHQPQHF. The CDR3 bases are TGTGCCAGTAGTCCGGGACAGTTACATCAGCCCCAGCATTTT.

This rearrangement joins TRBV5-1 to TRBJ1-1; D gene unclear. The CDR3 totals 13 residues. V lost 3 bases, J lost 2 bases, and 8 bases lay in between. Germline assignment: CDR1 SGHRS and CDR2 YFSETQ. CDR3: CASSSHSNTEAFF. Here the CDR3 DNA reads TGCGCCAGCAGCTCCCACAGCAACACTGAAGCTTTCTTT.

This rearrangement joins TRBV19 to TRBJ2-4, with D unresolved. Germline V gene sequence: CDR1 LNHDA, CDR2 SQIVND (reference sequence). The V and J ends lost 8 bases and 8 bases respectively, with 10 bases between them. The CDR3 loop spans 11 amino acids. The CDR3 loop reads CASRIADIQYF. CDR3 bases: TGTGCCAGTCGCATCGCGGACATTCAGTACTTC.

The rearrangement joins TRBV11-3 to TRBJ2-7, with D maybe TRBD1 (6 bases). CDR3 length: 14 residues. Germline loops: CDR1 SGHNT, CDR2 YENEEA. The V and J ends lost 4 bases and 6 bases respectively, with 16 bases between them. CDR3 sequence: CASSSGTQGSEQYF. Here the CDR3 DNA reads TGTGCCAGCAGCTCAGGGACACAGGGTTCCGAGCAGTACTTC.

V is TRBV5-1 and J is TRBJ2-5, with a possible D match to TRBD1 (5 bases). V lost 3 bases, J lost 2 bases, and 17 bases lay in between. Germline V gene sequence: CDR1 SGHRS, CDR2 YFSETQ. CDR3 length: 16 amino acids. The CDR3 sequence: CASSWGLSHLQETQYF. CDR3 coding DNA: TGCGCCAGCAGCTGGGGCCTCTCACATTTACAAGAGACCCAGTACTTC.

This chain links TRBV7-2 with TRBJ1-5; D perhaps matches TRBD1 (5 bases). The V end was cut by 1 base, the J end by 3 bases, with 13 bases between. Germline loops: CDR1 SGHTA, CDR2 FQGNSA. The CDR3 is 16 amino acids. The CDR3 sequence is CASSLGPSRDNQPQHF. In DNA form, the CDR3 reads TGTGCCAGCAGCTTAGGCCCCTCCAGGGACAATCAGCCCCAGCATTTT.

The table lists this clone with a few counts. This chain joins TRBV5-5 and TRBJ1-1; 7 nucleotides match TRBD1. Germline-derived CDR1 and CDR2 are SGHKS and YYEKEE (reference sequence). V shed 3 bases, J shed 8 bases, and the junction held 10 bases outside the gene matches. The CDR3 covers 14 residues. CDR3: CASSYLGTVGEAFF. As DNA, the CDR3 is TGTGCCAGCAGCTACCTCGGGACAGTTGGGGAAGCTTTCTTT.

The V gene is TRBV18, the J gene TRBJ1-4; 8 bases fit TRBD1. V lost 4 bases to trimming and J lost 4 bases; unmatched junction nucleotides: 11. Per the germline V gene, CDR1 is KGHSH and CDR2 is LQKENI. This CDR3 is built from 17 residues. The CDR3 DNA sequence: TGTGCCAGCTCACAATCCGGACCTGACAGGGGTAATGAAAAACTGTTTTTT. Translated: CASSQSGPDRGNEKLFF.

The chain employs TRBV3-1 (or the pseudogene TRBV3-2) and TRBJ1-2, with D perhaps TRBD1 (6 bases). Trimming removed 0 bases at V and 4 bases at J, with 9 bases between. CDR1 is LGHDT and CDR2 is YNNKEL in the germline V gene (reference sequence). The CDR3 loop spans 14 amino acids. The CDR3 sequence: CASSQDEGVYGYTF. The DNA of the CDR3 is TGTGCCAGCAGCCAAGATGAGGGGGTCTATGGCTACACCTTC.

The CDR3 protein is CASSQGGGEKLFF. The CDR3 DNA follows: TGTGCCAGCTCACAAGGGGGCGGTGAAAAACTGTTTTTT. The V call is TRBV18, the J call TRBJ1-4, with 7 nucleotides matching TRBD1. This CDR3 has 13 amino acids. Germline-derived CDR1 and CDR2 are KGHSH and LQKENI. With V trimmed by 4 bases and J by 7 bases, 3 bases remained unmatched.

The chain has TRBV13 and TRBJ1-1; D is possibly TRBD1 (6 bases). CDR3 length equals 12 residues. The V and J ends lost 5 bases and 7 bases respectively, with 11 bases between them. Germline loops: CDR1 PRHDT, CDR2 FYEKMQ (reference sequence). The CDR3 protein is CASSDGQSEAFF. The CDR3 DNA is TGTGCCAGCAGCGACGGACAGAGTGAAGCTTTCTTT.

This chain uses TRBV9 with TRBJ1-5, with 7 nucleotides matching TRBD1. Germline values: CDR1 SGDLS, CDR2 YYNGEE. The CDR3 consists of 19 residues. The J segment lost 0 bases and the V segment lost 4 bases, leaving 16 bases of the junction unmatched. The CDR3 here is CASSPDGDRALSSNQPQHF. In nucleotides, the CDR3 is TGTGCCAGCAGCCCCGACGGAGACAGGGCGTTGAGTAGCAATCAGCCCCAGCATTTT.

This chain uses TRBV7-2 with TRBJ2-5; D gene unclear. The CDR3 totals 15 residues. Trimming left V 5 bases short and J 5 bases short, with 18 bases between. The V gene's germline CDR1 is SGHTA and CDR2 FQGNSA. The CDR3 region has the DNA TGTGCCAGCAGCGATGGGCTGGGTTTAAGGGAGACCCAGTACTTC. This sequence encodes CASSDGLGLRETQYF. The complete variable domain, with remaining parts taken from reference TRBV7-2 and TRBJ2-5, reads GAGVSQSPSNKVTEKGKDVELRCDPISGHTALYWYRQSLGQGLEFLIYFQGNSAPDKSGLPSDRFSAERTGGSVSTLTIQRTQQEDSAVYLCASSDGLGLRETQYFGPGTRLLVL.

The chain joins TRBV9 to TRBJ2-2, with D unresolved. Germline values: CDR1 SGDLS, CDR2 YYNGEE. V lost 0 bases and J lost 7, with 10 bases in between. The length of the CDR3 is 14 residues. DNA for the CDR3: TGTGCCAGCAGCGTAGCCGGCGCGGTCGGGGAGCTGTTTTTT. This gives the protein CASSVAGAVGELFF.

This clone was seen only a few times. This chain connects TRBV5-6 to TRBJ1-1; TRBD1 aligns across 7 bases. Germline values: CDR1 SGHDT, CDR2 YYEEEE. The junction had 9 bases not matched to a gene; V was cut back by 4 bases and J by 0 bases. CDR3 length: 16 residues. In DNA, the CDR3 is TGTGCCAGCAGCCCGGAGGGGGCTTACATGAACACTGAAGCTTTCTTT. This gives the protein CASSPEGAYMNTEAFF. Supplemented by reference TRBV5-6 and TRBJ1-1, the full variable domain reads DAGVTQSPTHLIKTRGQQVTLRCSPKSGHDTVSWYQQALGQGPQFIFQYYEEEERQRGNFPDRFSGHQFPNYSSELNVNALLLGDSALYLCASSPEGAYMNTEAFFGQGTRLTVV.

V usage is TRBV9 and J usage is TRBJ2-7; 7 bases are a match to TRBD1. With V trimmed by 4 bases and J by 3 bases, 4 bases remained unmatched. The germline V gene has CDR1 SGDLS and CDR2 YYNGEE. The CDR3 totals 13 residues. CDR3 protein: CASSRGGDYEQYF. The CDR3 DNA reads TGTGCCAGCAGCAGAGGGGGCGACTACGAGCAGTACTTC. Combining the CDR3 with reference TRBV9 and TRBJ2-7 gives the whole variable domain DSGVTQTPKHLITATGQRVTLRCSPRSGDLSVYWYQQSLDQGLQFLIQYYNGEERAKGNILERFSAQQFPDLHSELNLSSLELGDSALYFCASSRGGDYEQYFGPGTRLTVT.

This clone was found once. V and J are TRBV7-8 and TRBJ1-3; a weak D match, TRBD1 (5 bases). The V end lost 4 bases, the J end lost 0 bases, and 10 bases lay between the germline ends. The CDR3 consists of 15 residues. In germline, CDR1 is SGHVS, CDR2 FQNEAQ. The CDR3 sequence is CASSSDSHSGNTIYF. CDR3 bases: TGTGCCAGCAGCTCCGACAGCCACTCTGGAAACACCATATATTTT.

This sequence joins TRBV30 and TRBJ1-1; D remains unclear. The CDR3 contains 12 residues. Germline V gene lookup returns CDR1 GTSNPN and CDR2 SVGIG (reference sequence). The ends were cut back, 7 bases at V and 1 base at J, with 10 bases in the middle. CDR3 in amino acids: CASRRQNTEAFF. The CDR3 DNA is TGTGCCTCCCGTAGACAGAACACTGAAGCTTTCTTT. Full variable domain (outside the CDR3, taken from reference TRBV30 and TRBJ1-1): SQTIHQWPATLVQPVGSPLSLECTVEGTSNPNLYWYRQAAGRGLQLLFYSVGIGQISSEVPQNLSASRPQDRQFILSSKKLLLSDSGFYLCASRRQNTEAFFGQGTRLTVV.

This clone appeared a few times. The V and J genes are TRBV7-2 and TRBJ1-2; 7 bases line up with TRBD1. Per the germline V gene, CDR1 is SGHTA and CDR2 is FQGNSA. Trimming took 5 bases from V and 2 from J; bases not matched to a gene: 5. This CDR3 is built from 14 residues. The CDR3 DNA reads TGTGCCAGCAGCGGATTACAGGGGAACTATGGCTACACCTTC. Translating gives CASSGLQGNYGYTF.

Concerning this clone itself: Germline and junction disagree at one end, which may indicate a read error. The J gene is TRBJ2-7, the V gene TRBV7-6; 11 bases fit TRBD2. The germline V gene has CDR1 SGHVS and CDR2 FNYEAQ. The CDR3 is 13 residues long. As DNA, the CDR3 is TGTGCCAGCAGCCTAGCGGGGGGTTACGAGCAGTACTTC. Translating gives CASSLAGGYEQYF. Filled out from reference TRBV7-6 and TRBJ2-7, the complete variable domain reads GAGVSQSPRYKVTKRGQDVALRCDPISGHVSLYWYRQALGQGPEFLTYFNYEAQQDKSGLPNDRFSAERPEGSISTLTIQRTEQRDSAMYRCASSLAGGYEQYFGPGTRLTVT.